This entry features one T cell receptor beta chain sequence. The data belong to a study of Ad26.COV2.S vaccination and SARS-CoV-2 variants. Treatment here: about 20 received Ad26.COV2.S at low or high dose, single or two shots; 5 received placebo; per-sample allocation not given. Collection of the samples took place on day 63 after the first injection of vaccine or placebo. Only in-frame clones appear in the TCRdb table, and some are missing; sequencing was by immunoSEQ multiplex PCR. The table lists approximately 420,000 clones, 85% to 90% of them singletons. CDR1 is LNHDA and CDR2 is SQIVND in the germline V gene (reference sequence). This CDR3 has 12 residues. Trimming took 2 bases from V and 9 from J, leaving 8 bases between them.

V is TRBV19 and J is TRBJ2-1; D is perhaps TRBD1 (5 bases). This receptor was obtained from a person aged 18-60 years who received the Ad26.COV2.S COVID-19 vaccine or a placebo. The specimen comprised peripheral blood, sampled in a trial of Ad26.COV2.S vaccine versus placebo. As DNA, the CDR3 is TGTGCCAGTAGTATATATAGGGGTGAGCAGTTCTTC. Translation gives CASSIYRGEQFF. Full variable domain (outside the CDR3, taken from reference TRBV19 and TRBJ2-1): DGGITQSPKYLFRKEGQNVTLSCEQNLNHDAMYWYRQDPGQGLRLIYYSQIVNDFQKGDIAEGYSVSREKKESFPLTVTSAQKNPTAFYLCASSIYRGEQFFGPGTRLTVL.